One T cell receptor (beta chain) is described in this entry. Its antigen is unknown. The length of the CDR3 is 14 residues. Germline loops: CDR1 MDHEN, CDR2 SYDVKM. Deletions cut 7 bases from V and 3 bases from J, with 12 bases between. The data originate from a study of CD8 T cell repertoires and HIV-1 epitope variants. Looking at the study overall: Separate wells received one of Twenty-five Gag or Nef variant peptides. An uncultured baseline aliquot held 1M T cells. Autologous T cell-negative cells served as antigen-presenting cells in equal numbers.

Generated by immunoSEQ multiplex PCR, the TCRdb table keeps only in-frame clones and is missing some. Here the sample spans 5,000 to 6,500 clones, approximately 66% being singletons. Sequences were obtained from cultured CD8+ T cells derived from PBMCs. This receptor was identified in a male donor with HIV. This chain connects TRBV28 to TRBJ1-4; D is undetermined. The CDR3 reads CASKAPPANEKLFF. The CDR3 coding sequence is TGTGCCAGCAAAGCACCTCCCGCTAATGAAAAACTGTTTTTT.